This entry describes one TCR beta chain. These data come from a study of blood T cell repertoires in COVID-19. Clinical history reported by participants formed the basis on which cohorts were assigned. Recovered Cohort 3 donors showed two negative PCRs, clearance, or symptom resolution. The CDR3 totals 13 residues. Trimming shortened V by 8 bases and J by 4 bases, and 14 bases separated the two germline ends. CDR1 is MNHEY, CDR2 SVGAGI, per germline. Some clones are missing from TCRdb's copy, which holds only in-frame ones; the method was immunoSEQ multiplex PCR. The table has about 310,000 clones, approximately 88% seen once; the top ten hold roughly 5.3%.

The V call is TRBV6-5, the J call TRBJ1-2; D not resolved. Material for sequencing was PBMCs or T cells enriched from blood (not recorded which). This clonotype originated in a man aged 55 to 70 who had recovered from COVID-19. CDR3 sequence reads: CASAFSDTYGYTF. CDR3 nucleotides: TGTGCCAGCGCCTTCAGTGATACCTATGGCTACACCTTC.